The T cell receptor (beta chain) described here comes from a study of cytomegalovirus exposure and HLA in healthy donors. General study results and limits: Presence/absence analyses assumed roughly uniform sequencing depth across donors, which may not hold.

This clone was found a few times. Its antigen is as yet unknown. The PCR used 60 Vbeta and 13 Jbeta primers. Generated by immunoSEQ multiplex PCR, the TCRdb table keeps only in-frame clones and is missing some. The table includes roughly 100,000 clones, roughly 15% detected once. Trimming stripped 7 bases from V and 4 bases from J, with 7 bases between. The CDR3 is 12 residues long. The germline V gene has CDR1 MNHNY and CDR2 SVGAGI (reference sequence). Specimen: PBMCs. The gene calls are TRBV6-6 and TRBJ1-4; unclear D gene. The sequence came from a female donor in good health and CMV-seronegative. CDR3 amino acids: CASTGVNEKLFF. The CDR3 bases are TGTGCCAGCACAGGTGTTAATGAAAAACTGTTTTTT.